Listed here are 19 T cell receptor beta chains from one sample, sequenced in a study of STAT5B mutations in CD4+ large granular lymphocyte leukemia. The repertoire was sequenced with immunoSEQ multiplex PCR; TCRdb's copy has only in-frame clones and lacks some. In the table there are roughly 34,000 clones, over 60% of which are singletons. The sequenced material came from CD4+ T cells from blood buffy coats. The origin of the receptors is a human donor in good health.

V is TRBV7-6 and J is TRBJ2-7, with 7 bases identical to TRBD1. Trimming cost V 5 bases and J 0 bases; bases outside gene matches: 13. Germline CDR1 is SGHVS and CDR2 is FNYEAQ. CDR3 length: 17 amino acids. CDR3 coding DNA: TGTGCCAGCAGCCCCCCACCCCGGGACAGAAGCTCCTACGAGCAGTACTTC. Amino acid sequence: CASSPPPRDRSSYEQYF.

The chain employs TRBV5-1 and TRBJ2-5, with 14 bases fitting TRBD2. The germline CDR1 and CDR2 sequences are SGHRS and YFSETQ. CDR3 length: 17 amino acids. J lost 5 bases, V lost 4 bases, and 10 bases had no gene match. This CDR3 is CASSTGLAGASGETQYF. CDR3 in DNA: TGCGCCAGCAGCACGGGACTAGCGGGAGCATCCGGCGAGACCCAGTACTTC.

The CDR3 DNA reads TGTGCCAGCAGCGAACCAATAGAGCAGTACTTC. Its protein is CASSEPIEQYF. The chain couples TRBV6-1 to TRBJ2-7; D is uncertain. From germline, CDR1 is MNHNS and CDR2 SASEGT. V gave up 6 bases and J gave up 7 bases, with 10 bases separating them. The CDR3 has 11 amino acids.

The rearrangement joins TRBV29-1 to TRBJ2-1; D is ambiguous. The CDR3 spans 13 residues. CDR1 SQVTM and CDR2 ANQGSEA come from the germline V gene. The CDR3 is CSAARVSYNEQFF. The DNA of the CDR3 is TGCAGTGCCGCAAGGGTCTCCTACAATGAGCAGTTCTTC.

V is TRBV5-8 and J is TRBJ2-5; TRBD2 matches at 13 bases. The CDR3 is 16 residues long. J gave up 3 bases and V 1 base, and 3 bases lay outside the gene matches. The germline V gene has CDR1 SGHTS and CDR2 YDEGEE. The CDR3 region is CASSLTGLAGEETQYF. The CDR3 DNA is TGTGCCAGCAGCTTGACCGGACTAGCGGGAGAAGAGACCCAGTACTTC.

J is TRBJ1-5 and V is TRBV19; D might be TRBD1 (6 bases). The CDR3 length is 14 residues. Looked up from germline, CDR1 is LNHDA and CDR2 is SQIVND (reference sequence). V lost 7 bases and J 6 bases, leaving 16 bases between the germline ends. The CDR3 DNA reads TGTGCCAGTAACCTGGGGGGGGCCCCTCAGCCCCAGCATTTT. Translating it yields CASNLGGAPQPQHF.

This clone was seen a single time. J is TRBJ1-2 and V is TRBV9; tentative D call: TRBD1 (5 bases). CDR3 size: 14 residues. Between the trimmed V and J ends, which lost 6 bases and 1 base, there was a span of 13 bases. Germline-derived CDR1 and CDR2 are SGDLS and YYNGEE. CDR3 region: CASTPGNRNYGYTF. The CDR3 region has the DNA TGTGCCAGCACCCCAGGGAACCGTAACTATGGCTACACCTTC.

The chain couples TRBV7-9 to TRBJ2-7, with TRBD1 identical over 9 bases. Germline V gene lookup returns CDR1 SEHNR and CDR2 FQNEAQ (reference sequence). The CDR3 runs 15 residues. V dropped 2 bases and J dropped 5; count of bases not matched to a gene: 7. CDR3 nucleotide sequence: TGTGCCAGCAGCTTAAGTTTAGGGACAGGGCACGAGCAGTACTTC. It codes for CASSLSLGTGHEQYF.

This clone has just a few counts. This chain links TRBV18 with TRBJ1-4, with D uncertain. Trimming shortened V by 4 bases and J by 4 bases, and 7 bases separated the two germline ends. CDR3 length: 13 residues. Germline CDR1 is KGHSH and CDR2 is LQKENI. As DNA, the CDR3 is TGTGCCAGCTCACGAGGAAATAATGAAAAACTGTTTTTT. Translating it yields CASSRGNNEKLFF. Together with reference TRBV18 and TRBJ1-4, the CDR3 gives the full variable domain: NAGVMQNPRHLVRRRGQEARLRCSPMKGHSHVYWYRQLPEEGLKFMVYLQKENIIDESGMPKERFSAEFPKEGPSILRIQQVVRGDSAAYFCASSRGNNEKLFFGSGTQLSVL.

The V call is TRBV2, the J call TRBJ1-1; D call uncertain. V was cut by 2 bases and J by 2 bases, with 6 bases left in between. Germline CDR1 reads SNHLY; CDR2 reads FYNNEI. The CDR3 consists of 13 residues. CDR3 in DNA: TGTGCCAGCAGTGAAATAAGCAACACTGAAGCTTTCTTT. It is translated as CASSEISNTEAFF.

The rearrangement joins TRBV5-4 to TRBJ2-1; 9 bases line up with TRBD2. The V gene end was trimmed by 4 bases and the J gene end by 3 bases; junction bases not matched to a gene: 5. The germline V gene encodes CDR1 SGHNT and CDR2 YYREEE (reference sequence). The CDR3 totals 15 residues. For the CDR3, the DNA is TGTGCCAGCAGCAGGACTAGCGACTTCTACAATGAGCAGTTCTTC. This gives the protein CASSRTSDFYNEQFF.

The chain is built from TRBV2 and TRBJ1-4; D is perhaps TRBD1 (5 bases). The CDR3 extends over 15 amino acids. Germline values: CDR1 SNHLY, CDR2 FYNNEI. Trimming removed 4 bases from V and 5 bases from J, with 14 bases in between. The CDR3 DNA follows: TGTGCCAGCAGTGGCTCCGGGACCGGGAATGAAAAACTGTTTTTT. Translating it yields CASSGSGTGNEKLFF.

The chain carries TRBV5-1 and TRBJ2-1; 11 bases are shared with TRBD2. The CDR3 is made up of 17 amino acids. Germline loops: CDR1 SGHRS, CDR2 YFSETQ. J was trimmed by 16 bases and V by 2 bases; bases with no gene match: 20. The CDR3 loop reads CASSFAPRTSGSLAKFF. The CDR3 region has the DNA TGCGCCAGCAGCTTTGCCCCGCGCACTAGCGGGAGTTTGGCGAAATTCTTC.

The J gene is TRBJ1-1, the V gene TRBV7-9; D is unclear. Trimming removed 1 base from V and 1 base from J, with 7 bases in between. The CDR3 is 14 amino acids. Germline CDR1 is SEHNR and CDR2 is FQNEAQ (reference sequence). The CDR3 DNA reads as TGTGCCAGCAGCTTAGAGGTCCCGAACACTGAAGCTTTCTTT. Amino acids: CASSLEVPNTEAFF.

The sample holds a few counts of this clone. This chain connects TRBV5-1 to TRBJ1-5, with TRBD1 as a possible D gene (5 bases). V was pared by 0 bases and J by 2 bases, with 6 bases between. CDR1 is SGHRS and CDR2 is YFSETQ in the germline V gene. CDR3 size: 14 residues. The CDR3 DNA reads TGCGCCAGCAGCTTGGTGGGGGGCAATCAGCCCCAGCATTTT. Translated: CASSLVGGNQPQHF. Supplemented by reference TRBV5-1 and TRBJ1-5, the full variable domain reads KAGVTQTPRYLIKTRGQQVTLSCSPISGHRSVSWYQQTPGQGLQFLFEYFSETQRNKGNFPGRFSGRQFSNSRSEMNVSTLELGDSALYLCASSLVGGNQPQHFGDGTRLSIL.

This clone was counted a single time. The rearrangement joins TRBV7-9 to TRBJ2-7; D is ambiguous. Germline V gene sequence: CDR1 SEHNR, CDR2 FQNEAQ (reference sequence). Between the trimmed V and J ends, which lost 1 base and 3 bases, there was a span of 4 bases. CDR3 length: 12 residues. In DNA, the CDR3 is TGTGCCAGCAGCTTAGACCTCTACGAGCAGTACTTC. Translation: CASSLDLYEQYF.

This chain connects TRBV18 to TRBJ2-7, with D perhaps assigned TRBD1 or TRBD2 (5 bases each). CDR1 is KGHSH and CDR2 is LQKENI in the germline V gene. V was trimmed by 3 bases and J by 4 bases, leaving 13 bases between them. The CDR3 is 14 amino acids. DNA of the CDR3: TGTGCCAGCTCACCCCGGGCAGGGACGTACGAGCAGTACTTC. It yields the protein CASSPRAGTYEQYF. Drawing the rest from reference TRBV18 and TRBJ2-7, the complete variable domain is NAGVMQNPRHLVRRRGQEARLRCSPMKGHSHVYWYRQLPEEGLKFMVYLQKENIIDESGMPKERFSAEFPKEGPSILRIQQVVRGDSAAYFCASSPRAGTYEQYFGPGTRLTVT.

This clone was observed a handful of times. The genes are TRBV7-9 and TRBJ1-2; 7 bases align to TRBD1. CDR1 and CDR2 (germline): SEHNR, FQNEAQ (reference sequence). V shed 2 bases and J 4 bases; nucleotides not matched to a gene: 7. CDR3 length: 15 residues. The CDR3 protein is CASSLTAGQTYGYTF. CDR3 coding DNA: TGTGCCAGCAGCTTAACGGCGGGACAGACCTATGGCTACACCTTC.

V and J are TRBV6-1 and TRBJ1-4; perhaps TRBD1 as D (6 bases). V shed 4 bases and J shed 3 bases, with 9 bases lying between them. This CDR3 has 14 residues. Germline assignment: CDR1 MNHNS and CDR2 SASEGT. The CDR3 sequence: CASSVGGSNEKLFF. In DNA, the CDR3 is TGTGCCAGCAGTGTTGGGGGCTCTAATGAAAAACTGTTTTTT.